This T cell receptor beta chain was captured by sequencing in a study of T cells in Graves' hyperthyroidism and ophthalmopathy. This clonotype was seen repeatedly, ten times or more. Clinical symptoms, serum thyroxine and TRAb, thyroid ultrasound and orbital computed tomography together formed the diagnostic basis. V was shortened by 5 bases and J by 6 bases, with 17 bases between the two germline ends. The CDR3 contains 15 residues. Germline values: CDR1 MNHEY, CDR2 SMNVEV (reference sequence). The source material, RNA transcripts, was used to amplify TCR beta CDR3 regions. Researchers ran a first-round RT-PCR on the TCR CDR3 using the HTBI primer set. TCRdb used MiXCR to reprocess the multiplex PCR reads, holding one entry per CDR3 protein. The data hold about 350,000 distinct CDR3 sequences, with over 15% observed a single time.

Sequencing input: blood. The V and J genes are TRBV27 and TRBJ1-5; TRBD1 is a possible D gene (6 bases). This receptor was taken from a woman in her 40s with Graves' ophthalmopathy. Here the CDR3 reads CASSLSQGLGQPQHF. The CDR3 DNA is TGTGCCAGCAGTCTCTCACAGGGCTTAGGTCAGCCCCAGCATTTT.